The 22 T cell receptor beta chains below come from one sample, sequenced in a study of blood T cells in healthy people across ages. Using a J-beta primer mix together with a sample-barcoded 5' primer, a second PCR was run for about 6 to 12 cycles. MiXCR, run by TCRdb on the 5' RACE reads, gives a single entry per CDR3 protein. The sample yields 550,000 to 650,000 distinct CDR3 sequences, about 26% seen once. Another study also made use of these data, one on T cells of mothers and their children.

Material for sequencing was blood. The receptors come from a boy between 2 and 10 years old in good health.

This clonotype showed up just a few times. The V gene is TRBV15, the J gene TRBJ2-2, with D perhaps matching TRBD1 or TRBD2 (6 bases each). In germline, CDR1 is LNHNV, CDR2 YYDKDF (reference sequence). V was clipped by 3 bases and J by 3 bases, with 23 bases between them. The CDR3 is 19 amino acids. The CDR3 reads CATSRPRGEWIGDTGELFF. The CDR3 DNA sequence: TGTGCCACCAGCAGGCCAAGGGGGGAGTGGATCGGAGACACCGGGGAGCTGTTTTTT.

The chain joins TRBV7-8 to TRBJ2-3; D is uncertain. V was cut by 7 bases and J by 5 bases, with 10 bases left in between. Germline V CDR1 and CDR2: SGHVS, FQNEAQ. This CDR3 spans 12 amino acids. The chain's CDR3 is CASMDARDTQYF. CDR3 DNA: TGTGCCAGCATGGACGCTCGAGATACGCAGTATTTT.

The genes are TRBV12-3 or TRBV12-4 and TRBJ2-7, with TRBD2 identical over 12 bases. This CDR3 has 14 residues. Trimming took 5 bases from V and 6 from J; bases not matched to a gene: 5. The CDR3 DNA reads TGTGCCAGCAGTCCACTAGCGGGAGGCCGCGAGCAGTACTTC. This codes for CASSPLAGGREQYF.

The V call is TRBV29-1, the J call TRBJ1-3, with 9 positions matching TRBD1. Per the germline V gene, CDR1 is SQVTM and CDR2 is ANQGSEA. The trim removed 7 bases at V and 5 bases at J, leaving 9 bases unmatched. The length of the CDR3 is 14 residues. The CDR3, as DNA: TGCAGCGCATTCACAGGGGGCCTAAGAAACACCATATATTTT. Encoded protein: CSAFTGGLRNTIYF.

This clonotype was detected only a few times. The rearrangement joins TRBV7-2 to TRBJ2-7; D is ambiguous. CDR1 and CDR2 from the germline V gene are SGHTA and FQGNSA. V was pared by 1 base and J by 0 bases, with 10 bases between. The CDR3 has 15 residues. For the CDR3, the DNA is TGTGCCAGCAGCTTAGTCGGGTATAGCTCCTACGAGCAGTACTTC. It is translated as CASSLVGYSSYEQYF.

V gene TRBV7-2 combines with J gene TRBJ2-1; tentative D call: TRBD2 (6 bases). The CDR3 has 14 residues. The germline V gene encodes CDR1 SGHTA and CDR2 FQGNSA. V was trimmed by 6 bases and J by 7 bases, leaving 16 bases between them. The CDR3 bases are TGTGCCAGCAGGGAGTCTAGCGCTGGGAATGAGCAGTTCTTC. Amino acids: CASRESSAGNEQFF.

The rearrangement links TRBV3-1 to TRBJ1-2; tentative D call: TRBD1 (5 bases). Looked up from germline, CDR1 is LGHDT and CDR2 is YNNKEL (reference sequence). The CDR3 sequence is 13 residues long. Trimming removed 10 bases from V and 10 bases from J, with 22 bases in between. The CDR3 loop reads CATAEGSKEAYTF. For the CDR3, the DNA is TGTGCCACCGCCGAGGGGTCTAAGGAGGCCTACACCTTC.

This clonotype has a handful of counts. The chain combines TRBV15 with TRBJ2-1, with D unresolved. Germline CDR1 and CDR2: LNHNV and YYDKDF (reference sequence). There are 15 residues in the CDR3. The V and J ends lost 0 bases and 6 bases respectively, with 12 bases between them. The CDR3 bases are TGTGCCACCAGCAGAGATCCCGGCAGAGGCAATGAGCAGTTCTTC. Its translation: CATSRDPGRGNEQFF.

This clonotype was detected only a few times. V gene TRBV7-6 combines with J gene TRBJ2-5; D unclear. The CDR3 sequence is 12 residues long. V gave up 6 bases and J gave up 3 bases, with 8 bases separating them. Looked up from germline, CDR1 is SGHVS and CDR2 is FNYEAQ. CDR3 protein: CASSPKEETQYF. The CDR3 region has the DNA TGTGCCAGCAGTCCTAAAGAAGAGACCCAGTACTTC.

This chain uses TRBV9 with TRBJ2-7; possible D gene TRBD2, 6 bases. This CDR3 contains 16 residues. The V gene's germline CDR1 is SGDLS and CDR2 YYNGEE. V lost 3 bases to trimming and J lost 4 bases, with 20 bases between them. This CDR3 reads CASSAGVGGDGYEQYF. Here the CDR3 DNA reads TGTGCCAGCAGCGCCGGGGTTGGAGGGGACGGGTACGAGCAGTACTTC.

This rearrangement joins TRBV6-5 to TRBJ1-2; 10 bases are a match to TRBD1. The germline V gene has CDR1 MNHEY and CDR2 SVGAGI. The CDR3 consists of 12 residues. Losses at the gene ends were 6 bases for V and 8 bases for J; bases not matched to a gene: 3. The CDR3 protein is CASRTGGGGYTF. The DNA for the CDR3 is TGTGCCAGCAGGACAGGGGGCGGGGGCTACACCTTC.

This rearrangement joins TRBV20-1 to TRBJ2-3; possible D gene TRBD2, 5 bases. The CDR3 consists of 12 residues. Germline CDR1 reads DFQATT; CDR2 reads SNEGSKA (reference sequence). V dropped 1 base and J dropped 6 bases, with 8 bases sitting between them. The CDR3 sequence: CSARGRRDTQYF. The CDR3 DNA reads as TGCAGTGCTAGAGGTAGGAGGGATACGCAGTATTTT.

Comment on this clonotype: One end of the junction is discordant with germline, which a read error may explain. This rearrangement joins TRBV25-1 to TRBJ2-3, with TRBD1 identical over 9 bases. Germline-derived CDR1 and CDR2 are MGHDK and SYGVNS. The length of the CDR3 is 17 residues. The CDR3 loop is CASTYEDRGSPIDAQYF. The CDR3 DNA sequence: TGTGCCAGCACTTACGAGGACAGGGGCTCCCCTATAGATGCGCAGTATTTT. The entire variable domain, with the rest obtained from reference TRBV25-1 and TRBJ2-3, is as follows: EADIYQTPRYLVIGTGKKITLECSQTMGHDKMYWYQQDPGMELHLIHYSYGVNSTEKGDLSSESTVSRIRTEHFPLTLESARPSHTSQYLCASTYEDRGSPIDAQYFGPGTRLTVL.

The V gene is TRBV7-9, the J gene TRBJ2-5; no clear D gene. The CDR3 consists of 14 residues. Germline V gene lookup returns CDR1 SEHNR and CDR2 FQNEAQ (reference sequence). V was shortened by 0 bases and J by 6 bases, with 11 bases between the two germline ends. For the CDR3, the DNA is TGTGCCAGCAGCTTAGCCCTGGGCGTGAAGACCCAGTACTTC. Amino acid sequence: CASSLALGVKTQYF.

CDR3 region: CSASGEQGSTFDEQYF. CDR3 nucleotides: TGCAGCGCCTCGGGGGAACAGGGATCAACGTTCGACGAGCAGTACTTC. The V call is TRBV29-1, the J call TRBJ2-7, with D tentatively TRBD1 or TRBD2 (6 bases each). The V end was cut by 7 bases, the J end by 5 bases, with 27 bases between. CDR3 length: 16 residues. CDR1 and CDR2 (germline): SQVTM, ANQGSEA.

This clonotype has only a few counts. The chain links TRBV10-3 to TRBJ2-5; no firm D call. The V end lost 0 bases, the J end lost 1 base, and 9 bases lay between the germline ends. CDR3 length: 15 amino acids. Germline CDR1 is ENHRY and CDR2 is SYGVKD. For the CDR3, the DNA is TGTGCCATCAGTGAGTCGAGAGGTGTCCAAGAGACCCAGTACTTC. Residues: CAISESRGVQETQYF.

This clonotype occurred a few times. V gene TRBV6-5 combines with J gene TRBJ2-1; D is unresolved. The assigned J gene may be wrong: the sequence end matches TRBJ2-7 better. Germline CDR1 is MNHEY and CDR2 is SVGAGI. This CDR3 spans 13 amino acids. The CDR3 here is CASSYRRLDEQYF. The CDR3 nucleotides are TGTGCCAGCAGTTACAGGCGGTTGGACGAGCAGTACTTC.

This clonotype has a handful of counts. The genes are TRBV29-1 and TRBJ2-1, with 9 bases aligning to TRBD2. Per the germline V gene, CDR1 is SQVTM and CDR2 is ANQGSEA. The CDR3 has 16 residues. After removal of 2 bases from V and 2 bases from J, the junction contained 7 bases not matched to a gene. As DNA, the CDR3 is TGCAGCGTTGAACTAGCGGGGCCCTACCCCTACAATGAGCAGTTCTTC. Translating gives CSVELAGPYPYNEQFF.

The chain employs TRBV24-1 and TRBJ2-5; D unresolved. The germline CDR1 and CDR2 sequences are KGHDR and SFDVKD. Trimming cost V 9 bases and J 5 bases, with 9 bases left between them. The CDR3 length is 11 residues. This CDR3 is CATGQGETQYF. In DNA, the CDR3 is TGTGCCACCGGCCAAGGGGAGACCCAGTACTTC.

This clonotype was seen a handful of times. The CDR3 nucleotides read TGTGCCAGCAGTTTCCTCCCATTGGGGGACACTGAAGCTTTCTTT. Amino acid sequence: CASSFLPLGDTEAFF. The chain employs TRBV27 and TRBJ1-1; D is possibly TRBD1 (5 bases). The CDR3 consists of 15 residues. CDR1 MNHEY and CDR2 SMNVEV come from the germline V gene (reference sequence). With 3 bases removed from V and 3 bases from J, the gap between germline ends came to 14 bases.

This clonotype has just a few counts. V and J are TRBV27 and TRBJ2-7; 8 bases align to TRBD2. The germline V gene has CDR1 MNHEY and CDR2 SMNVEV (reference sequence). Trimming removed 5 bases from V and 3 bases from J; junction bases left unmatched: 12. The CDR3 is 16 amino acids. The DNA for the CDR3 is TGTGCCAGCAGTCCAGGCGGGGGGCGCAGCGTCTACGAGCAGTACTTC. Translated: CASSPGGGRSVYEQYF.

The sample holds a few counts of this clonotype. This chain joins TRBV21-1 and TRBJ1-2; the table's TRBD1 call for D was not verified on the DNA. TRBV21-1 is shown as a pseudogene. CDR3 length equals 16 residues. CDR3 DNA sequence: TGTGCCAGCAGCAATTGGGAAGGGTTCCACCTCTATGGCTACACCTTC. This codes for CASSNWEGFHLYGYTF.